Shown below are 15 T cell receptor beta chains from a single sample sequenced in a study of human T cells and chemical hapten exposure (dated by TCRdb to the early 2020s). In the paper's terms, the time point label means: pre-sensitization, week 0. The treatment or condition label of this sample denotes: therapeutic diphenylcyclopropenone sensitization with weekly scalp DPC. The method behind the library was RACE. The run used a NextSeq 500. In TCRdb, the public reads were trimmed at Q25 with fastp and aligned with MiXCR, with productive beta chains retained. Every CDR3 protein is listed once, alongside the most common genes and DNA of its rows. Present in this sample are more than 100,000 distinct CDR3 sequences, about 13% of which were seen just once. The ten biggest clones cover approximately 3% of the sample. Sequenced material: whole blood, taken in connection with sensitization to the hapten diphenylcyclopropenone (DPC). These receptors were collected from a young woman with alopecia areata. Some clones in this sample may be carry-over from other donors' samples.

This clonotype was seen more than once but under ten times. The chain uses TRBV11-2 and TRBJ2-7; tentatively, D is TRBD1 (5 bases). Germline values: CDR1 SGHAT, CDR2 FQNNGV. V lost 4 bases, J lost 1 base, and 8 bases lay in between. The CDR3 runs 13 residues. The CDR3 protein is CASSSTVSYEQYF. CDR3 in DNA: TGTGCCAGCAGCTCGACAGTTTCCTACGAGCAGTACTTC.

This clonotype was detected ten times or more. The J gene is TRBJ2-3, the V gene TRBV2; 9 bases fit TRBD1. V lost 4 bases, J lost 0 bases, and 2 bases stayed unmatched. The CDR3 has 15 residues. Germline CDR1 is SNHLY and CDR2 is FYNNEI. DNA of the CDR3: TGTGCCAGCAGTGCACAGGGGGCGAGCACAGATACGCAGTATTTT. Translated, it gives CASSAQGASTDTQYF.

This clonotype was counted ten times or more. This CDR3 is CASSRTGALTGLKGGYTF. The CDR3 nucleotides are TGTGCCAGCTCACGGACCGGGGCCCTGACAGGGTTGAAGGGGGGCTACACCTTC. The chain recombines TRBV18 with TRBJ1-2; TRBD1 matches 7 bases. V dropped 4 bases and J dropped 8; count of bases not matched to a gene: 22. Looked up from germline, CDR1 is KGHSH and CDR2 is LQKENI. CDR3 length: 18 residues.

This clonotype has ten or more counts. The CDR3 bases are TGTGCCAGCAGTGAAAGTTTTGGGAACTACGAGCAGTACTTC. Its protein product is CASSESFGNYEQYF. The chain couples TRBV6-1 to TRBJ2-7; D unresolved. CDR3 length: 14 residues. Germline assignment: CDR1 MNHNS and CDR2 SASEGT. V was pared by 2 bases and J by 3 bases, with 11 bases between.

This clonotype occurred a few times. The rearrangement uses TRBV20-1 and TRBJ2-5, with TRBD2 matching 8 bases. V lost 5 bases and J lost 5; bases outside the gene matches: 10. CDR1 and CDR2 from the germline V gene are DFQATT and SNEGSKA (reference sequence). CDR3 length: 14 residues. The CDR3 coding sequence is TGCAGTGCTTATAGCGGGGAGCAGGTGGAGACCCAGTACTTC. Its protein product is CSAYSGEQVETQYF.

This clonotype was observed at least ten times. CDR3 nucleotides: TGTGCCAGCAGCCCGACAGGTTTGGATGGCTACACCTTC. Protein product: CASSPTGLDGYTF. V and J are TRBV6-2 or TRBV6-3 and TRBJ1-2; the D gene is possibly TRBD1 (6 bases). Trimming removed 6 bases from V and 6 bases from J, with 14 bases in between. The CDR3 sequence is 13 residues long. Looked up from germline, CDR1 is MNHEY and CDR2 is SVGEGT.

This clonotype occurred many times. The J gene is TRBJ1-5, the V gene TRBV28, with D perhaps matching TRBD1 (5 bases). From germline, CDR1 is MDHEN and CDR2 SYDVKM. This CDR3 is built from 15 residues. The ends were cut back, 8 bases at V and 3 bases at J, with 17 bases in the middle. The CDR3 is CASHRADSFNQPQHF. The CDR3, as DNA: TGTGCCAGCCATCGAGCTGACAGCTTCAATCAGCCCCAGCATTTT. The full variable domain, its missing parts supplied by reference TRBV28 and TRBJ1-5, is DVKVTQSSRYLVKRTGEKVFLECVQDMDHENMFWYRQDPGLGLRLIYFSYDVKMKEKGDIPEGYSVSREKKERFSLILESASTNQTSMYLCASHRADSFNQPQHFGDGTRLSIL.

This clonotype has at least ten counts. The chain has TRBV19 and TRBJ1-2; tentative D call: TRBD1 (6 bases). V was cut by 7 bases and J by 2 bases, with 20 bases left in between. Germline assignment: CDR1 LNHDA and CDR2 SQIVND (reference sequence). There are 16 residues in the CDR3. The CDR3 loop is CASNNKTGTKNYGYTF. CDR3 sequence (DNA): TGTGCCAGTAATAACAAAACCGGGACAAAGAACTATGGCTACACCTTC.

The sample holds a few counts of this clonotype. The chain uses TRBV19 and TRBJ2-2; no firm D call. V dropped 5 bases and J dropped 2 bases, with 9 bases sitting between them. Germline V gene lookup returns CDR1 LNHDA and CDR2 SQIVND (reference sequence). CDR3 length: 14 residues. CDR3 sequence reads: CASSDQPNTGELFF. CDR3 sequence (DNA): TGTGCCAGTAGTGACCAGCCAAACACCGGGGAGCTGTTTTTT.

This clonotype was picked up a small number of times. V is TRBV5-1 and J is TRBJ2-7; a weak D match, TRBD2 (5 bases). The CDR3 covers 16 residues. V lost 3 bases to trimming and J lost 1 base, with 17 bases between them. Germline V lookup: CDR1 SGHRS, CDR2 YFSETQ. The CDR3 DNA is TGCGCCAGCAGCTGGATGAGGCTAGCTGATTCCTACGAGCAGTACTTC. Protein sequence: CASSWMRLADSYEQYF. The entire variable domain, with the rest obtained from reference TRBV5-1 and TRBJ2-7, is as follows: KAGVTQTPRYLIKTRGQQVTLSCSPISGHRSVSWYQQTPGQGLQFLFEYFSETQRNKGNFPGRFSGRQFSNSRSEMNVSTLELGDSALYLCASSWMRLADSYEQYFGPGTRLTVT.

The chain has TRBV4-2 and TRBJ1-2, with D hard to call. Trimming left V 0 bases short and J 8 bases short, with 16 bases between. Per germline, CDR1 LGHNA and CDR2 YNFKEQ. This CDR3 is built from 15 residues. The CDR3 region has the DNA TGTGCCAGCAGCCAAGACGTGGCCAGTTCCATCGGCTACACCTTC. Translating it yields CASSQDVASSIGYTF.

This clonotype was observed a handful of times. The chain combines TRBV19 with TRBJ2-3, with D perhaps given as TRBD1 or TRBD2 (5 bases each). This CDR3 has 16 residues. Trimming cost V 3 bases and J 0 bases, with 13 bases left between them. Germline CDR1 reads LNHDA; CDR2 reads SQIVND (reference sequence). The CDR3 loop is CASSMIRGRSTDTQYF. The CDR3 DNA reads as TGTGCCAGTAGTATGATACGGGGCAGGAGCACAGATACGCAGTATTTT. Drawing the rest from reference TRBV19 and TRBJ2-3, the complete variable domain is DGGITQSPKYLFRKEGQNVTLSCEQNLNHDAMYWYRQDPGQGLRLIYYSQIVNDFQKGDIAEGYSVSREKKESFPLTVTSAQKNPTAFYLCASSMIRGRSTDTQYFGPGTRLTVL.

This clonotype was counted between two and nine times. The chain is built from TRBV11-2 and TRBJ1-6; 7 bases fit TRBD1. V lost 5 bases to trimming and J lost 9 bases; unmatched junction nucleotides: 7. This CDR3 region has 14 residues. Germline V gene sequence: CDR1 SGHAT, CDR2 FQNNGV. In nucleotides, the CDR3 is TGTGCCAGCAGCCAGACAGGGATAGGTTCACCCCTCCACTTT. Translating it yields CASSQTGIGSPLHF.

This clonotype was picked up many times. This rearrangement joins TRBV20-1 to TRBJ2-1, with 8 bases matching TRBD1. This CDR3 is built from 17 residues. V lost 4 bases to trimming and J lost 7 bases; unmatched junction nucleotides: 18. Germline values: CDR1 DFQATT, CDR2 SNEGSKA (reference sequence). The CDR3 region is CSAIVSQRQGRGNEQFF. In nucleotides, the CDR3 is TGCAGTGCTATCGTTTCCCAAAGACAGGGGAGAGGTAATGAGCAGTTCTTC.

The rearrangement uses TRBV4-3 and TRBJ1-4; perhaps TRBD1 as D (6 bases). V gave up 3 bases and J gave up 8 bases, with 16 bases separating them. The CDR3 is made up of 15 amino acids. Looked up from germline, CDR1 is LGHNA and CDR2 is YSLEER. CDR3 DNA: TGCGCCAGCAGCCAGCAGGGACACCGGGGGGAAAAACTGTTTTTT. Protein: CASSQQGHRGEKLFF.